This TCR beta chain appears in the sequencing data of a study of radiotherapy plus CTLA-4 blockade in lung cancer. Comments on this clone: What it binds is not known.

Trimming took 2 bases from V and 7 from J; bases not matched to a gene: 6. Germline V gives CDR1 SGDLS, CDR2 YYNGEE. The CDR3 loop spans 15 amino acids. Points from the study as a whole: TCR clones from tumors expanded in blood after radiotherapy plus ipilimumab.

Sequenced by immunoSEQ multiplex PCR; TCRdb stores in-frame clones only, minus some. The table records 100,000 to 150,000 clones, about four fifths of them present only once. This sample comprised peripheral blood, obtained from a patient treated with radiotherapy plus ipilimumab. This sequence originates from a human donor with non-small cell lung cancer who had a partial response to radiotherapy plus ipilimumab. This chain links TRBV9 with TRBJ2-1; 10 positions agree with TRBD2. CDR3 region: CASSVSSGSGNEQFF. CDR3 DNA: TGTGCCAGCAGCGTTTCTAGCGGGAGTGGAAATGAGCAGTTCTTC.